This T cell receptor beta chain emerged from a study of blood T cells in healthy people across ages (dated by TCRdb to between 2014 and 2017). Regarding the research as a whole: Template switching captured roughly one uniquely barcoded TCR beta cDNA molecule per two T cells in model experiments. Age-related changes in TCR beta repertoire diversity were measured in the study by deep sequencing normalized with unique cDNA molecular identifiers. Four age groups were formed from the donors: young (average roughly 15 years), middle-aged (less than 40), aged (62) and long-lived (roughly 88). To avoid experimental bias, donors of different ages were randomly spread across the sequencing lanes. For two donors (one aged 18 to 29 and one aged 80 or older), the study analyzed two additional independent replicas of 1 million unique cDNA reads from the same blood draw.

The full study reports these points: Because donor CMV infection status was unknown, age-related changes in expanded clonotypes were potentially confounded. Total diversity estimates from one million sequenced T cells were considered lower bounds and underestimates. A strong correlation was found between observed TCR beta diversity and the percentage of naive T cells measured by flow cytometry. Because profiling used bulk unsorted PBMCs, naive and antigen-experienced compartments could not be compared conclusively. As age increased, observed TCR beta diversity per million T cells dropped in a roughly linear way, and a significant reduction was already evident by age around 41. Compared with the aged group, more naive CD4+ T cells, fewer expanded clones and increased TCR diversity were shown by the long-lived group, suggesting age selection.

The 39 donors, aged about 6 to 95 years, were systemically healthy Caucasian individuals from Russia. Each donor gave ten milliliters of peripheral blood, collected into EDTA-treated Vacutainer tubes. Ficoll-Paque density-gradient centrifugation was used to isolate PBMCs, with at least 6 million per sample. Total RNA was extracted from PBMCs with Trizol reagent, with at least 5 micrograms obtained per sample. For every donor, flow cytometry on a PBMC aliquot measured the percentage of naive CD45RAhigh/CD27high T cells. The junction shows trimming of 4 bases on V and 5 bases on J, plus 18 bases between the germline ends. Its CDR3 holds 15 amino acids, cysteine through phenylalanine. Only CDR3 DNA is held: 45 bases, read in frame from base 1. CDR1 SGHDT and CDR2 YYEEEE are derived from the germline V gene. The library came from 5' RACE. The run used an Illumina HiSeq 2500. A second 7 to 11 cycle PCR used a sample-barcoded 5' primer and a J-beta primer mix. Each TCR beta cDNA molecule received a unique molecular identifier from a template-switch 5' adaptor carrying 12 random nucleotides. At least 2.5 million CDR3-containing paired-end reads were obtained from each sample. First-strand cDNA synthesis was performed from all RNA using the Mint cDNA synthesis kit, with priming by a TRBC-specific oligonucleotide. Following uracil-DNA glycosylase treatment, a first 18-cycle PCR with universal primers M1SS and BC2_uni_R was performed on all cDNA. Under the source paper's analysis protocol: Normalization of each sample was performed by random selection of 1 million high-quality reads, each carrying a distinct molecular identifier. Reads sharing molecular identifiers were discarded rather than binned into consensus sequences. MiTCR, with a Q25 quality threshold and the strictest error-elimination algorithm, was used for CDR3 identification, clonotype clustering and error correction. A nonparametric unseen species model using Euler transformation provided a lower-bound estimate of total TCR beta diversity. Using fastp trimming at Q25 and MiXCR clonotype assembly, TCRdb reanalyzed the public sequencing data and kept in-frame beta chains. Each entry is one CDR3 protein sequence, shown with its most common DNA and genes. For this entry, the V and J calls and clone size follow TCRdb and not the study's own pipeline. The sample table shows about 1.8 million distinct CDR3 sequences, and 40% to 55% are seen once. Jointly, the top ten make up approximately 2.1% of the sample.

In the case of this clonotype: The clone's antigen remains unknown. No much larger clonotype is one base removed from it; base qualities were not supplied.

Recombination connected TRBV5-6 to TRBJ1-2; a tentative D call is TRBD1 (5 bases match). Material: blood. This receptor was taken from a woman aged 40 to 50 in good health. CDR3 reads: CASSAGLGFVYGYTF. The DNA sequence is as follows: TGTGCCAGCAGCGCGGGGCTGGGATTTGTGTATGGCTACACCTTC.